The clone carrying this T cell receptor (beta chain) was seen only a few times. The data originate from a study of immune characterization of retroperitoneal liposarcoma. TCRdb re-derived calls from the PCR reads in MiXCR, one entry per CDR3 protein. The sample shows fewer than 20,000 distinct CDR3 sequences, around 38% of them seen only once. The CDR3 runs 15 residues. With 3 bases clipped from V and 8 bases from J, the junction kept 13 bases outside the gene matches. Germline CDR1 reads GTSNPN; CDR2 reads SVGIG (reference sequence). The sequenced sample was blood. The chain joins TRBV30 to TRBJ2-1, with 7 bases aligning to TRBD2. This TCR derives from a male donor with retroperitoneal liposarcoma. CDR3 DNA: TGTGCCTGGAGCCTAAGAGGACTAGAGTTGGATGAGCAGTTCTTC. This sequence encodes CAWSLRGLELDEQFF.